This is a list of T cell receptor beta chains from one sample in a study of blood T cell repertoires in COVID-19. TCRdb's table, derived via immunoSEQ multiplex PCR, lists solely in-frame clones and lacks some. The table shows more than 85,000 clones, with roughly 76% occurring only once. Sequencing used peripheral blood. The receptor set was obtained from a woman in her 70s with acute or convalescent COVID-19. CDR3s include the opening cysteine and the closing phenylalanine or tryptophan. D genes are given only for firm matches. Size tells how often a clone was seen (once, few, many) or the class of an expanded clone, and some rows leave it out.

>TRBV5-1|.|.|TRBJ2-3
CASSLVGAGVLVDTQYF
TGCGCCAGCAGCTTGGTCGGGGCAGGGGTTCTCGTAGATACGCAGTATTTT
>TRBV6-1|.|.|TRBJ2-7
CASSEGGVKMVRALWDEQYF
TGTGCCAGCAGTGAAGGCGGGGTAAAGATGGTAAGGGCCCTCTGGGATGAGCAGTACTTC
>TRBV19|.|.|TRBJ1-1
CASRDSYTEAFF
TGTGCCAGTAGGGACAGTTACACTGAAGCTTTCTTT
>TRBV19|.|TRBD1|TRBJ1-5
CASSDRGQGDQPQHF
TGTGCCAGTAGCGACAGGGGGCAAGGGGATCAGCCCCAGCATTTT
>TRBV7-8|.|.|TRBJ1-2
CVLTGGDSGYTF
TGTGTCTTAACGGGGGGAGATAGTGGCTACACCTTC
>TRBV10-3|.|.|TRBJ1-2
CAIRNQGRSNNYGYTF
TGTGCCATCAGGAATCAGGGGCGGTCCAATAACTATGGCTACACCTTC
>TRBV28|once|TRBD1|TRBJ1-1
CASSSGTGIFLAEAFF
TGTGCCAGCAGCTCGGGGACAGGGATTTTCTTAGCTGAAGCTTTCTTT
>TRBV7-9|.|.|TRBJ1-2
CASSKTDIGYTF
TGTGCCAGCAGCAAAACCGACATTGGCTACACCTTC
>TRBV30|.|.|TRBJ2-7
CAWSSGTPYEQYF
TGTGCCTGGAGTTCCGGGACACCCTACGAGCAGTACTTC
>TRBV27|.|TRBD2|TRBJ2-7
CASRGLVYEQYF
TGTGCCAGCAGGGGACTAGTCTACGAGCAGTACTTC
>TRBV16|.|.|TRBJ1-2
CASSPQGYGYTF
TGTGCCAGCAGCCCTCAGGGATATGGCTACACCTTC
>TRBV28|.|.|TRBJ2-7
CASSRIAAYEQYF
TGTGCCAGCAGCCGCATAGCTGCTTACGAGCAGTACTTC
>TRBV5-1|.|.|TRBJ2-2
CASSTGNGDTGELFF
TGCGCCAGCAGCACGGGAAACGGGGACACCGGGGAGCTGTTTTTT
>TRBV29-1|.|.|TRBJ2-2
CSVEIVTKNTGELFF
TGCAGCGTTGAAATTGTGACAAAGAACACCGGGGAGCTGTTTTTT
>TRBV29-1|once|.|TRBJ1-2
CSVAWAKGGYTF
TGCAGCGTTGCGTGGGCGAAGGGGGGCTACACCTTC
>TRBV7-9|.|.|TRBJ2-7
CASSPHPVVPYEQYF
TGTGCCAGCAGCCCCCACCCCGTAGTCCCTTACGAGCAGTACTTC
>TRBV5-1|.|TRBD1|TRBJ2-7
CASSLGGTGSYEQYF
TGCGCCAGCAGCTTGGGAGGGACAGGGAGCTACGAGCAGTACTTC
>TRBV7-2|.|.|TRBJ1-1
CASSFLRIAEAFF
TGTGCCAGCAGCTTTCTGCGGATCGCTGAAGCTTTCTTT
>TRBV24-1|.|.|TRBJ2-2
CATSGPGIVRTGELFF
TGTGCCACCAGTGGTCCAGGGATTGTAAGGACCGGGGAGCTGTTTTTT
>TRBV7-8|.|.|TRBJ2-6
CASSFSGQFFSGANVLTF
TGTGCCAGCAGCTTCTCCGGACAGTTTTTCTCTGGGGCCAACGTCCTGACTTTC
>TRBV5-1|.|TRBD1|TRBJ2-7
CASSLVAGTGKYEQYF
TGCGCCAGCAGCTTGGTAGCTGGGACAGGTAAATACGAGCAGTACTTC
>TRBV29-1|.|TRBD1|TRBJ2-1
CSVLGQGLDNEQFF
TGCAGCGTTTTAGGACAGGGGTTGGACAATGAGCAGTTCTTC
>TRBV7-8|.|TRBD2|TRBJ2-1
CASSTTSGGHNEQFF
TGTGCCAGCAGCACGACTAGCGGGGGACACAATGAGCAGTTCTTC
>TRBV4-1|.|TRBD1|TRBJ1-3
CASSLIPRGGSSGNTIYF
TGCGCCAGCAGCCTGATCCCCCGAGGGGGCAGCTCTGGAAACACCATATATTTT
>TRBV29-1|.|TRBD1|TRBJ2-4
CSVGDRVAKNIQYF
TGCAGCGTTGGGGACAGGGTAGCCAAAAACATTCAGTACTTC
>TRBV5-5|.|TRBD2|TRBJ2-3
CASSLAAGGVDTQYF
TGTGCCAGCAGCTTGGCCGCGGGAGGGGTGGATACGCAGTATTTT
>TRBV5-1|.|.|TRBJ1-3
CASSGGPGNTIYF
TGCGCCAGCAGTGGGGGCCCTGGAAACACCATATATTTT
>TRBV5-1|.|.|TRBJ1-5
CASSPGGSNQPQHF
TGCGCCAGCAGCCCCGGGGGGAGCAATCAGCCCCAGCATTTT
>TRBV5-4|.|.|TRBJ2-4
CASSWEPQGAKNIQYF
TGTGCCAGCAGCTGGGAACCACAGGGAGCCAAAAACATTCAGTACTTC
>TRBV19|.|.|TRBJ2-1
CASSSKALGEQFF
TGTGCCAGTAGTAGTAAGGCGCTAGGCGAGCAGTTCTTC
>TRBV19|.|.|TRBJ1-6
CASKGRGYSPLHF
TGTGCCAGTAAGGGCAGGGGTTATTCACCCCTCCACTTT